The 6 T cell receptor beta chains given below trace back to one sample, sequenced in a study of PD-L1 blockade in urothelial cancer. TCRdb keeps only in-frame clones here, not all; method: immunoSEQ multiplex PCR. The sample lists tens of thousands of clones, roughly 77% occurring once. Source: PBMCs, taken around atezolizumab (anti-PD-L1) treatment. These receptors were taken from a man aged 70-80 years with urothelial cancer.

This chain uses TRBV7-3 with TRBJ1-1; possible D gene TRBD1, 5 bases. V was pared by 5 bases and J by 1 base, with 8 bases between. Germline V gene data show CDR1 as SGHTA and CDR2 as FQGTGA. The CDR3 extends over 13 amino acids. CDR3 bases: TGTGCCAGCAGCCTCGGACAGAACACTGAAGCTTTCTTT. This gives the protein CASSLGQNTEAFF.

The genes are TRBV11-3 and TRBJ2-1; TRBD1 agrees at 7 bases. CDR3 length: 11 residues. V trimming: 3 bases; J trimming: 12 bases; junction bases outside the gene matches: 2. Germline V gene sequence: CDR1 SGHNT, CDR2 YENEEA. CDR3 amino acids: CASSFNRGQFF. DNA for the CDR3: TGTGCCAGCAGCTTTAACAGGGGGCAGTTCTTC.

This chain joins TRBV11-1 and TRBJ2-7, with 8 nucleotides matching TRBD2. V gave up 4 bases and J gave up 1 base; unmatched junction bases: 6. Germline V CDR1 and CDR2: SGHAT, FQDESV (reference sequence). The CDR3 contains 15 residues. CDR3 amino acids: CASSSERGPSYEQYF. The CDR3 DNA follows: TGTGCCAGCAGCTCGGAGCGGGGGCCGTCCTACGAGCAGTACTTC.

Here the CDR3 DNA reads TGTGCCAGCAGCCACACCCCCGGGAGGGGGCGAGGCACTGAAGCTTTCTTT. This sequence encodes CASSHTPGRGRGTEAFF. The chain couples TRBV14 to TRBJ1-1; 7 bases align to TRBD1. The CDR3 is 17 amino acids. Germline CDR1 SGHDN, CDR2 FVKESK. Trimming removed 3 bases from V and 4 bases from J; junction bases left unmatched: 14.

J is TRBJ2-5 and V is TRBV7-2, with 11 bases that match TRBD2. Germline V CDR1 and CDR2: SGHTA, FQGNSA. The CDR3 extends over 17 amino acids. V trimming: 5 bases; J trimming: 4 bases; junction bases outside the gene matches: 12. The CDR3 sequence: CASSKQTSGGFRETQYF. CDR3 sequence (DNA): TGTGCCAGCAGCAAACAAACTAGCGGGGGATTCCGAGAGACCCAGTACTTC.

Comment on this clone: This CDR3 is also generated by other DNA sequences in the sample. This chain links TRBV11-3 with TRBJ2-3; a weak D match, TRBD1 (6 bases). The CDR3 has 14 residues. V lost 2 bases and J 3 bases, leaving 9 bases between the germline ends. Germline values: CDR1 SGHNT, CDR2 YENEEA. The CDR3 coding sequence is TGTGCCAGCAGCTTATTCAGGGGTACAGATACGCAGTATTTT. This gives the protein CASSLFRGTDTQYF.